What follows are 22 T cell receptor beta chains derived from one specimen sequenced in a study of cytomegalovirus exposure and HLA in healthy donors. The PCR had 60 Vbeta and 13 Jbeta primers. Here immunoSEQ multiplex PCR was the method, and the copy in TCRdb shows in-frame clones only, minus some. In the table there are under 150,000 clones, 70% to 90% of which are singletons. The specimen sequenced was PBMCs. The receptors shown here come from a middle-aged woman in good health and CMV-seropositive.

The genes are TRBV7-8 and TRBJ1-1; D uncertain. Germline V gene sequence: CDR1 SGHVS, CDR2 FQNEAQ. This CDR3 is 16 amino acids long. V was shortened by 0 bases and J by 0 bases, with 11 bases between the two germline ends. CDR3 region: CASSLAGRGMNTEAFF. CDR3 bases: TGTGCCAGCAGCTTAGCGGGTCGCGGAATGAACACTGAAGCTTTCTTT. The full variable domain, in which reference TRBV7-8 and TRBJ1-1 provide the parts outside the CDR3, is GAGVSQSPRYKVAKRGQDVALRCDPISGHVSLFWYQQALGQGPEFLTYFQNEAQLDKSGLPSDRFFAERPEGSVSTLKIQRTQQEDSAVYLCASSLAGRGMNTEAFFGQGTRLTVV.

The genes are TRBV15 and TRBJ2-5; 10 bases align to TRBD2. Germline V gene lookup returns CDR1 LNHNV and CDR2 YYDKDF (reference sequence). With 4 bases clipped from V and 1 base from J, the junction kept 12 bases outside the gene matches. This CDR3 comprises 18 residues. The CDR3 bases are TGTGCCACCAGCACATCCTGGGGCGCTAGCGGGAGCCAAGAGACCCAGTACTTC. This sequence encodes CATSTSWGASGSQETQYF.

V usage is TRBV6-5 and J usage is TRBJ1-1; 9 bases line up with TRBD1. The trim removed 6 bases at V and 1 base at J, leaving 3 bases unmatched. The CDR3 sequence is 14 residues long. The germline gives CDR1 MNHEY, CDR2 SVGAGI. CDR3 in amino acids: CASRGTGWNTEAFF. In DNA form, the CDR3 reads TGTGCCAGCAGGGGGACAGGGTGGAACACTGAAGCTTTCTTT.

With respect to this clone: Since no conserved phenylalanine or tryptophan closes the CDR3, a read error is the likely cause. Because the CDR3's place on the DNA is in doubt, the DNA is left out and the CDR3 is given as listed by TCRdb. The chain has TRBV5-4 and TRBJ1-2; the table names TRBD1, a call not compared with the DNA. Germline CDR1 reads SGHNT; CDR2 reads YYREEE (reference sequence). Ends included, the CDR3 has 13 residues. The CDR3 spells CASSPKTGQPSCA.

This chain joins TRBV19 and TRBJ2-7, with D tentatively TRBD2 (6 bases). Deletions cut 2 bases from V and 0 bases from J, with 8 bases between. This CDR3 is built from 14 residues. Germline V CDR1 and CDR2: LNHDA, SQIVND (reference sequence). This chain's CDR3 is CASSIPGSSYEQYF. The CDR3 DNA is TGTGCCAGTAGTATACCCGGGAGCTCCTACGAGCAGTACTTC.

The chain recombines TRBV19 with TRBJ1-1; D uncertain. Germline assignment: CDR1 LNHDA and CDR2 SQIVND (reference sequence). The CDR3 sequence is 16 residues long. Trimming took off 1 base at V and 0 bases at J, with 12 bases between the two ends. Here the CDR3 reads CASSIVGPGMNTEAFF. The CDR3, as DNA: TGTGCCAGTAGTATAGTCGGGCCGGGGATGAACACTGAAGCTTTCTTT. Drawing the rest from reference TRBV19 and TRBJ1-1, the complete variable domain is DGGITQSPKYLFRKEGQNVTLSCEQNLNHDAMYWYRQDPGQGLRLIYYSQIVNDFQKGDIAEGYSVSREKKESFPLTVTSAQKNPTAFYLCASSIVGPGMNTEAFFGQGTRLTVV.

This chain joins TRBV6-5 and TRBJ1-4, with D unresolved. The germline gives CDR1 MNHEY, CDR2 SVGAGI. The CDR3 length is 15 residues. Trimming removed 0 bases from V and 3 bases from J, with 8 bases in between. CDR3 nucleotides: TGTGCCAGCAGTTACTCGGGGAGAGCTAATGAAAAACTGTTTTTT. It codes for CASSYSGRANEKLFF.

The gene calls are TRBV2 and TRBJ2-3; D unresolved. Per the germline V gene, CDR1 is SNHLY and CDR2 is FYNNEI. Trimming pared 3 bases from V and 5 bases from J, leaving 9 bases between. This CDR3 region has 13 residues. The CDR3 spells CASSDRGKDTQYF. In DNA, the CDR3 is TGTGCCAGCAGTGACCGCGGAAAAGATACGCAGTATTTT.

This clone showed up just once. This chain links TRBV5-1 with TRBJ2-3; possibly TRBD1 for D (5 bases). The CDR3 is 13 amino acids. Trimming pared 2 bases from V and 4 bases from J, leaving 8 bases between. The V gene's germline CDR1 is SGHRS and CDR2 YFSETQ. DNA of the CDR3: TGCGCCAGCAGCTTCCAGGGCCCAGATACGCAGTATTTT. It encodes CASSFQGPDTQYF.

The chain combines TRBV4-1 with TRBJ1-5; TRBD1 agrees at 7 bases. Germline V gene sequence: CDR1 MGHRA, CDR2 YSYEKL. The CDR3 sequence is 21 residues long. The trim removed 0 bases at V and 1 base at J, leaving 18 bases unmatched. The CDR3 loop is CASSQEIRAARQGRSNQPQHF. The CDR3 DNA sequence: TGCGCCAGCAGCCAAGAAATCCGGGCTGCGAGACAGGGAAGGAGCAATCAGCCCCAGCATTTT.

This chain joins TRBV2 and TRBJ2-7; 8 positions match TRBD2. The CDR3 is made up of 17 amino acids. Germline values: CDR1 SNHLY, CDR2 FYNNEI. Unmatched junction bases numbered 23, after V lost 10 bases and J lost 6 bases. The CDR3 sequence: CAILVSGSLRTSSEQYF. The CDR3 DNA reads as TGTGCCATCCTAGTCAGTGGGAGTTTGAGGACTAGCAGCGAGCAGTACTTC.

V and J are TRBV29-1 and TRBJ2-7, with TRBD1 identical over 9 bases. This CDR3 comprises 14 residues. Germline V CDR1 and CDR2: SQVTM, ANQGSEA. V shed 6 bases, J shed 2 bases, and the junction held 8 bases outside the gene matches. CDR3 in amino acids: CSVGRGQGTYEQYF. The CDR3 bases are TGCAGCGTAGGCCGGGGACAGGGTACCTACGAGCAGTACTTC.

This clone was found once. The chain combines TRBV6-5 with TRBJ1-1, with D tentatively TRBD1 (5 bases). The CDR3 consists of 14 residues. Trimming left V 5 bases short and J 4 bases short, with 14 bases between. CDR1 and CDR2 (germline): MNHEY, SVGAGI. The CDR3 spells CASSQDTLSTEAFF. CDR3 coding DNA: TGTGCCAGCAGTCAGGACACACTGAGCACTGAAGCTTTCTTT.

This chain joins TRBV7-2 and TRBJ2-3, with D perhaps TRBD2 (5 bases). Trimming shortened V by 5 bases and J by 5 bases, and 20 bases separated the two germline ends. Germline V gives CDR1 SGHTA, CDR2 FQGNSA. The CDR3 spans 16 residues. DNA for the CDR3: TGTGCCAGCAGCCCAGGACTGGTCCAGGAAGGAGATACGCAGTATTTT. Translated: CASSPGLVQEGDTQYF.

V usage is TRBV28 and J usage is TRBJ1-2; 10 positions agree with TRBD1. CDR3 size: 15 residues. The junction had 11 bases not matched to a gene; V was cut back by 5 bases and J by 8 bases. Germline loops: CDR1 MDHEN, CDR2 SYDVKM. CDR3 coding DNA: TGTGCCAGCAGTCGAAGGGACAGGGGCGCCCTGGGCTACACCTTC. This codes for CASSRRDRGALGYTF.

V is TRBV19 and J is TRBJ2-1; 8 nucleotides agree with TRBD1. Germline V lookup: CDR1 LNHDA, CDR2 SQIVND (reference sequence). J gave up 7 bases and V 5 bases, and 4 bases lay outside the gene matches. The CDR3 is 13 amino acids. CDR3 in amino acids: CASSEQGGNEQFF. The CDR3 DNA sequence: TGTGCCAGTAGTGAACAGGGGGGTAATGAGCAGTTCTTC.

V gene TRBV7-6 combines with J gene TRBJ2-1; TRBD2 agrees at 11 bases. The CDR3 is 16 amino acids. Germline CDR1 is SGHVS and CDR2 is FNYEAQ. The V and J ends lost 5 bases and 8 bases, in that order; junction bases with no gene match: 11. The CDR3 region is CASSKGNSGGAHEQFF. As DNA, the CDR3 is TGTGCCAGCAGCAAGGGGAATAGCGGGGGGGCACATGAGCAGTTCTTC.

The CDR3 is CASSEYPRGAQETQYF. Here the CDR3 DNA reads TGTGCCAGCAGTGAATATCCCAGGGGGGCCCAAGAGACCCAGTACTTC. The J gene is TRBJ2-5, the V gene TRBV25-1; the D gene is possibly TRBD1 (7 bases). The CDR3 totals 16 residues. Germline loops: CDR1 MGHDK, CDR2 SYGVNS. With 0 bases removed from V and 1 base from J, the gap between germline ends came to 12 bases.

This clone was detected once. The chain employs TRBV28 and TRBJ1-1, with a tentative D call TRBD1 (5 bases). The CDR3 is 15 amino acids. From germline, CDR1 is MDHEN and CDR2 SYDVKM. V gave up 5 bases and J gave up 4 bases, with 17 bases separating them. The CDR3 reads CASSLHQGRGTEAFF. CDR3 DNA sequence: TGTGCCAGCAGTCTACATCAGGGAAGGGGCACTGAAGCTTTCTTT. The entire variable domain, with the rest obtained from reference TRBV28 and TRBJ1-1, is as follows: DVKVTQSSRYLVKRTGEKVFLECVQDMDHENMFWYRQDPGLGLRLIYFSYDVKMKEKGDIPEGYSVSREKKERFSLILESASTNQTSMYLCASSLHQGRGTEAFFGQGTRLTVV.

This chain uses TRBV28 with TRBJ1-3; 9 bases line up with TRBD1. This CDR3 has 17 amino acids. J lost 3 bases, V lost 7 bases, and 13 bases had no gene match. The germline CDR1 and CDR2 sequences are MDHEN and SYDVKM. The CDR3 loop reads CASTIRGTGLFGNTIYF. CDR3 nucleotide sequence: TGTGCCAGCACCATTAGAGGGACAGGGCTGTTTGGAAACACCATATATTTT.

The chain links TRBV28 to TRBJ2-2; 11 positions match TRBD2. V gave up 2 bases and J gave up 2 bases; unmatched junction bases: 13. The CDR3 is made up of 20 amino acids. Germline V gives CDR1 MDHEN, CDR2 SYDVKM. CDR3 bases: TGTGCCAGCAGTTTAGAAGGATTAGTAGCGGGAGGGCCAAACACCGGGGAGCTGTTTTTT. Encoded protein: CASSLEGLVAGGPNTGELFF. Based on the CDR3 plus reference TRBV28 and TRBJ2-2, the full variable domain is DVKVTQSSRYLVKRTGEKVFLECVQDMDHENMFWYRQDPGLGLRLIYFSYDVKMKEKGDIPEGYSVSREKKERFSLILESASTNQTSMYLCASSLEGLVAGGPNTGELFFGEGSRLTVL.

This sequence joins TRBV9 and TRBJ2-2; 9 bases align to TRBD1. Germline assignment: CDR1 SGDLS and CDR2 YYNGEE. V dropped 0 bases and J dropped 4; count of bases not matched to a gene: 4. The CDR3 is 16 residues long. The CDR3 region has the DNA TGTGCCAGCAGCGTAGTGACAGGGGGGGGCACCGGGGAGCTGTTTTTT. It codes for CASSVVTGGGTGELFF.